The 24 T cell receptor beta chains given below trace back to one sample, sequenced in a study of T cells in Graves' hyperthyroidism and ophthalmopathy. Using RNA transcripts as the source, TCR beta CDR3 regions were amplified. Primed by the HTBI set, a first-round RT-PCR was run on the TCR CDR3. TCRdb re-derived calls from the multiplex PCR reads in MiXCR, one entry per CDR3 protein. The data contain approximately 510,000 distinct CDR3 sequences, 20% to 25% of them seen just once; the ten biggest clones take up more than 20%. Source material: blood. The receptors stem from a man between 18 and 35 years old with Graves' hyperthyroidism.

This clonotype was counted ten times or more. The chain links TRBV2 to TRBJ2-7; unclear D gene. The V end was cut by 6 bases, the J end by 0 bases, with 6 bases between. Per the germline V gene, CDR1 is SNHLY and CDR2 is FYNNEI. The CDR3 spans 12 residues. CDR3 bases: TGTGCCAGCAGGCAAAGCTCCTACGAGCAGTACTTC. Translated: CASRQSSYEQYF.

In regard to this clonotype: This may be a read error: a much more frequent sequence differs by one nucleotide. The rearrangement joins TRBV12-3 or TRBV12-4 to TRBJ2-7, with 8 positions matching TRBD1. The J segment lost 2 bases and the V segment lost 8 bases, leaving 14 bases of the junction unmatched. This CDR3 region has 16 residues. CDR3 loop: CASCWRTGTGPYEQYF. As DNA, the CDR3 is TGTGCCAGCTGTTGGAGAACCGGGACAGGACCCTACGAGCAGTACTTC.

The V gene is TRBV29-1, the J gene TRBJ2-2; D gene uncertain. V lost 7 bases and J 3 bases, leaving 15 bases between the germline ends. Germline V CDR1 and CDR2: SQVTM, ANQGSEA. This CDR3 contains 14 residues. The CDR3 bases are TGCAGCGCCTCGGACCAGTTGGACACCGGGGAGCTGTTTTTT. It specifies CSASDQLDTGELFF.

The gene calls are TRBV11-2 and TRBJ2-7; D is unresolved. The CDR3 has 14 amino acids. Between the trimmed V and J ends, which lost 2 bases and 2 bases, there was a span of 10 bases. Per germline, CDR1 SGHAT and CDR2 FQNNGV. CDR3 sequence reads: CASSLRAEPYEQYF. CDR3 bases: TGTGCCAGCAGCTTAAGGGCTGAGCCCTACGAGCAGTACTTC.

This clonotype was detected ten times or more. J is TRBJ1-2 and V is TRBV24-1; D perhaps matches TRBD1 (6 bases). CDR1 is KGHDR and CDR2 is SFDVKD in the germline V gene. The V gene lost 6 bases and the J gene lost 0 bases, with 10 bases spanning the gap. The CDR3 runs to 14 residues. CDR3 nucleotide sequence: TGTGCCACCAGTCGGGCAGGGGCTAACTATGGCTACACCTTC. Translating it yields CATSRAGANYGYTF.

This clonotype was seen at least ten times. A read error may explain this, as a much larger clone is one base away. This chain connects TRBV6-1 to TRBJ1-1; D gene unclear. This CDR3 spans 15 amino acids. CDR1 is MNHNS, CDR2 SASEGT, per germline. Trimming left V 4 bases short and J 2 bases short, with 14 bases between. This CDR3 reads CASSARQLGNTEAFF. In DNA form, the CDR3 reads TGTGCCAGCAGTGCTCGCCAATTGGGTAACACTGAAGCTTTCTTT.

This clonotype occurred a few times. A much larger clone sits a single nucleotide away, making a read error possible. This sequence joins TRBV2 and TRBJ1-3; 12 bases are a match to TRBD1. The germline V gene encodes CDR1 SNHLY and CDR2 FYNNEI. This CDR3 is 13 amino acids long. The CDR3 spells CASGEAGQGALYF. CDR3 coding DNA: TGTGCCAGCGGTGAAGCGGGACAGGGGGCCCTATATTTT.

There are many counts of this clonotype. This chain links TRBV7-9 with TRBJ2-7; no definite D call. The germline CDR1 and CDR2 sequences are SEHNR and FQNEAQ (reference sequence). This CDR3 spans 15 amino acids. V lost 6 bases and J 1 base, leaving 16 bases between the germline ends. CDR3 loop: CASSPRTAASYEQYF. The CDR3 DNA follows: TGTGCCAGCAGTCCTAGGACCGCGGCGTCCTACGAGCAGTACTTC.

This clonotype was seen many times. The chain links TRBV20-1 to TRBJ2-7; tentatively, D is TRBD2 (6 bases). The CDR3 is made up of 16 amino acids. Trimming left V 5 bases short and J 3 bases short, with 23 bases between. CDR1 and CDR2 (germline): DFQATT, SNEGSKA (reference sequence). CDR3 sequence reads: CSAPQHRRDFRYEQYF. For the CDR3, the DNA is TGCAGTGCTCCGCAACACCGCCGGGACTTCCGCTACGAGCAGTACTTC.

The chain couples TRBV7-9 to TRBJ2-7; D might be TRBD2 (5 bases). The CDR3 sequence is 14 residues long. V dropped 8 bases and J dropped 2 bases, with 16 bases sitting between them. Germline CDR1 and CDR2: SEHNR and FQNEAQ (reference sequence). CDR3 DNA: TGTGCCAGCGGTACCCTACTAGTCCCCTACGAGCAGTACTTC. Encoded protein: CASGTLLVPYEQYF.

This clonotype came up many times. The rearrangement uses TRBV19 and TRBJ1-5; no clear D gene. The CDR3 consists of 13 residues. Germline CDR1 and CDR2: LNHDA and SQIVND (reference sequence). The V gene lost 2 bases and the J gene lost 5 bases, with 7 bases spanning the gap. For the CDR3, the DNA is TGTGCCAGTAGTATATCTCTGGATCAGCCCCAGCATTTT. It yields the protein CASSISLDQPQHF.

This clonotype was seen at least ten times. The chain recombines TRBV28 with TRBJ1-2; D unclear. Germline V gene lookup returns CDR1 MDHEN and CDR2 SYDVKM. The CDR3 length is 15 residues. Between the trimmed V and J ends, which lost 1 base and 4 bases, there was a span of 13 bases. CDR3 coding DNA: TGTGCCAGCAGTTTATCGCTAGTAAGCGCCTATGGCTACACCTTC. Translated, it gives CASSLSLVSAYGYTF.

V gene TRBV6-5 combines with J gene TRBJ1-2; tentative D call: TRBD1 (6 bases). From germline, CDR1 is MNHEY and CDR2 SVGAGI. V lost 0 bases and J 3 bases, leaving 14 bases between the germline ends. This CDR3 region has 16 residues. CDR3 sequence (DNA): TGTGCCAGCAGTTACTCACAGGGTCGGTCGTACTATGGCTACACCTTC. Its protein product is CASSYSQGRSYYGYTF.

This clonotype was recorded at least ten times. The gene calls are TRBV7-2 and TRBJ2-5; D unclear. Looked up from germline, CDR1 is SGHTA and CDR2 is FQGNSA. V was trimmed by 1 base and J by 3 bases, leaving 12 bases between them. The CDR3 has 15 residues. The chain's CDR3 is CASSLVWGPEETQYF. CDR3 DNA: TGTGCCAGCAGCTTAGTTTGGGGTCCTGAAGAGACCCAGTACTTC. The variable domain in full, with the rest retrieved from reference TRBV7-2 and TRBJ2-5, is GAGVSQSPSNKVTEKGKDVELRCDPISGHTALYWYRQSLGQGLEFLIYFQGNSAPDKSGLPSDRFSAERTGGSVSTLTIQRTQQEDSAVYLCASSLVWGPEETQYFGPGTRLLVL.

This clonotype was observed many times. In nucleotides, the CDR3 is TGTGCCAGCAGTTTATACAGGGCATACCGCAATCAGCCCCAGCATTTT. It is translated as CASSLYRAYRNQPQHF. V is TRBV12-3 or TRBV12-4 and J is TRBJ1-5, with D perhaps TRBD1 (6 bases). The CDR3 has 16 amino acids. Trimming left V 2 bases short and J 2 bases short, with 13 bases between.

This clonotype has more than one count but fewer than ten. This chain joins TRBV28 and TRBJ2-4, with 10 bases fitting TRBD1. J lost 5 bases, V lost 2 bases, and 21 bases had no gene match. From germline, CDR1 is MDHEN and CDR2 SYDVKM. CDR3 length equals 21 residues. The CDR3 DNA sequence: TGTGCCAGCAGTTTACGTGGCTTCCGGGACAGGGGTCGGGTTTCTGAAAACATTCAGTACTTC. This gives the protein CASSLRGFRDRGRVSENIQYF.

The chain is built from TRBV28 and TRBJ2-4, with 8 bases identical to TRBD2. The CDR3 loop spans 16 amino acids. Germline CDR1 is MDHEN and CDR2 is SYDVKM. V shed 7 bases and J 2 bases; nucleotides not matched to a gene: 10. The CDR3 region has the DNA TGTGCCAGCAACCGAAGCGGGGGACTCCCCAAAAACATTCAGTACTTC. This gives the protein CASNRSGGLPKNIQYF.

This clonotype was observed once. The chain combines TRBV6-2 or TRBV6-3 with TRBJ2-7, with 7 positions matching TRBD1. The V gene's germline CDR1 is MNHEY and CDR2 SVGEGT. Trimming at V came to 9 bases and at J to 1 base, leaving 9 bases not matched to a gene. This CDR3 has 14 residues. Here the CDR3 DNA reads TGTGCCAGTATACCGGGACAGCGATCCTACGAGCAGTACTTC. Protein product: CASIPGQRSYEQYF.

This clonotype was observed many times. This rearrangement joins TRBV7-2 to TRBJ2-7; no firm D call. Trimming took 4 bases from V and 2 from J, leaving 21 bases between them. In germline, CDR1 is SGHTA, CDR2 FQGNSA. The CDR3 sequence is 17 residues long. The CDR3 bases are TGTGCCAGCAGCTCGGAAGTTACGCGGACGGATACCTACGAGCAGTACTTC. Translating gives CASSSEVTRTDTYEQYF.

Many counts were recorded for this clonotype. The chain joins TRBV2 to TRBJ1-2; D unclear. The ends were cut back, 6 bases at V and 5 bases at J, with 10 bases in the middle. The CDR3 runs to 12 residues. Germline V gives CDR1 SNHLY, CDR2 FYNNEI. DNA of the CDR3: TGTGCCAGCAGCGAACAGCGGTATGGCTACACCTTC. Residues: CASSEQRYGYTF.

Regarding this clonotype: One end of the junction is discordant with germline, which a read error may explain. The chain links TRBV5-5 to TRBJ2-7; 10 positions match TRBD2. The CDR3 is 14 amino acids. The V gene's germline CDR1 is SGHKS and CDR2 YYEKEE (reference sequence). CDR3 in amino acids: CSSSRGTSDYEQYF. The CDR3 nucleotides read TGTTCCAGCAGTCGAGGGACTAGCGACTACGAGCAGTACTTC.

This clonotype was counted ten times or more. The V and J genes are TRBV20-1 and TRBJ2-7; a possible D gene is TRBD2 (6 bases). The V end lost 0 bases, the J end lost 1 base, and 13 bases lay between the germline ends. The CDR3 extends over 15 amino acids. From germline, CDR1 is DFQATT and CDR2 SNEGSKA (reference sequence). The CDR3 coding sequence is TGCAGTGCTAGAGATAGGAGGGAAGGATCCTACGAGCAGTACTTC. Protein product: CSARDRREGSYEQYF.

A few counts support this clonotype. This chain links TRBV4-1 with TRBJ2-7; 9 bases map to TRBD1. Losses at the gene ends were 6 bases for V and 7 bases for J; bases not matched to a gene: 7. The CDR3 extends over 13 amino acids. Germline CDR1 MGHRA, CDR2 YSYEKL. This CDR3 reads CASSIQGAREQYF. CDR3 bases: TGCGCCAGCAGTATACAGGGGGCGAGGGAGCAGTACTTC.

This clonotype has only a few counts. This sequence joins TRBV6-4 and TRBJ1-1; maybe TRBD1 (5 bases). The germline V gene has CDR1 MRHNA and CDR2 SNTAGT. The CDR3 totals 15 residues. V was trimmed by 5 bases and J by 1 base, leaving 14 bases between them. CDR3 bases: TGTGCCAGCAGTCCTTTCCCGGACACGAACACTGAAGCTTTCTTT. The encoded protein is CASSPFPDTNTEAFF.